A single sample is the source of the 14 T cell receptor beta chains below, sequenced in a study of T cells expressing NK-cell markers. One entry per CDR3 protein, without DNA, is what TCRdb gives after re-calling the 5' RACE reads. The listing records about 460,000 distinct CDR3 sequences. The sequencing input was blood T cells: a sorted CD56 or NKG2C T cell subset, CD4+ or CD8+ T cells, or bulk PBMC T cells (not recorded which). These receptors all come from a woman in her forties or fifties in good health.

The V and J genes are TRBV6-5 and TRBJ2-3; TCRdb's D call of TRBD2 is untestable without DNA. This CDR3 spans 14 amino acids. Germline V lookup: CDR1 MNHEY, CDR2 SVGAGI. CDR3: CASSRSGTPSTQYF.

The chain uses TRBV7-3 and TRBJ2-1; the D gene TCRdb calls, TRBD1, cannot be checked with no DNA. Per germline, CDR1 SGHTA and CDR2 FQGTGA. The CDR3 runs 16 residues. CDR3 in amino acids: CASSRPGGADNNEQFF.

The genes are TRBV7-2 and TRBJ2-2; no DNA is available, so the TRBD2 call from TCRdb remains unchecked. The CDR3 runs to 16 residues. Germline V gene lookup returns CDR1 SGHTA and CDR2 FQGNSA. CDR3 sequence: CASSLVSGVNAGELFF.

The V gene is TRBV20-1, the J gene TRBJ1-5; with no DNA, the TCRdb D assignment of TRBD1 cannot be verified. This CDR3 spans 15 amino acids. CDR1 and CDR2 from the germline V gene are DFQATT and SNEGSKA (reference sequence). CDR3 protein: CSVPDHGGGNQPQHF.

This rearrangement joins TRBV3-1 to TRBJ2-7; without DNA, the TCRdb call of TRBD2 cannot be checked. The CDR3 totals 14 residues. Germline V CDR1 and CDR2: LGHDT, YNNKEL (reference sequence). CDR3 amino acids: CASTHSGLYYEQYF.

This chain uses TRBV5-5 with TRBJ1-1; TCRdb selects TRBD1, and the lack of DNA leaves this call unchecked. CDR3 length: 14 amino acids. The V gene's germline CDR1 is SGHKS and CDR2 YYEKEE (reference sequence). The CDR3 sequence is CASSLGTGWTEAFF.

The chain uses TRBV15 and TRBJ2-1; without DNA, the TCRdb call of TRBD1 cannot be checked. Germline values: CDR1 LNHNV, CDR2 YYDKDF (reference sequence). The length of the CDR3 is 16 residues. CDR3 residues: CATSNVPVGSYNEQFF.

V gene TRBV12-3 or TRBV12-4 combines with J gene TRBJ2-7. This CDR3 comprises 11 residues. This CDR3 reads CASSLKTRKYF.

The CDR3: CASSSRLSDRYSPAAYEQYF. This chain connects TRBV5-1 to TRBJ2-7; lacking DNA, the TRBD1 call made by TCRdb goes unchecked. The CDR3 consists of 20 residues. CDR1 and CDR2 from the germline V gene are SGHRS and YFSETQ.

The chain combines TRBV6-1 with TRBJ1-1; with no DNA, the TCRdb D assignment of TRBD1 cannot be verified. Germline V gene data show CDR1 as MNHNS and CDR2 as SASEGT. This CDR3 is 17 amino acids long. The CDR3 spells CASSGPLTGQYVPEAFF.

V usage is TRBV3-1 and J usage is TRBJ2-4. In germline, CDR1 is LGHDT, CDR2 YNNKEL (reference sequence). This CDR3 contains 15 residues. CDR3 loop: CASSQELGRWNIQYF.

V is TRBV4-1 and J is TRBJ2-1; the TCRdb call, TRBD2, lacks DNA for checking. This CDR3 spans 17 amino acids. Germline lookup yields CDR1 MGHRA and CDR2 YSYEKL. CDR3 region: CASSQESPSGMYNEQFF.

The chain recombines TRBV12-3 or TRBV12-4 with TRBJ2-5; the TCRdb D gene call, TRBD1, has no DNA to confirm it. This CDR3 spans 14 amino acids. The chain's CDR3 is CASSLGGGSETQYF.

CDR3 region: CAVNSGTRASQFF. V gene TRBV10-3 combines with J gene TRBJ2-1; TCRdb returns TRBD2, unconfirmable since there is no DNA. Germline CDR1 ENHRY, CDR2 SYGVKD. The CDR3 contains 13 residues.